This T cell receptor (beta chain) is from a study of shared clonotypes between healthy human individuals. Here immunoSEQ multiplex PCR was the method, and the copy in TCRdb shows in-frame clones only, minus some. The table has approximately 530,000 clones, about 95% seen once. Sequencing input: naive CD4+ T cells sorted from blood. Subset: CD45RA+ positively selected. This sequence originates from a woman younger than 45 in good health.

DNA for the CDR3: TGTGCCAGCAGTTATGACGAAGGGGGCCGGGAGACCCAGTACTTC. This sequence encodes CASSYDEGGRETQYF. This chain joins TRBV6-5 and TRBJ2-5; 7 bases agree with TRBD1. The germline gives CDR1 MNHEY, CDR2 SVGAGI. J was trimmed by 5 bases and V by 3 bases; bases with no gene match: 9. The length of the CDR3 is 15 residues.